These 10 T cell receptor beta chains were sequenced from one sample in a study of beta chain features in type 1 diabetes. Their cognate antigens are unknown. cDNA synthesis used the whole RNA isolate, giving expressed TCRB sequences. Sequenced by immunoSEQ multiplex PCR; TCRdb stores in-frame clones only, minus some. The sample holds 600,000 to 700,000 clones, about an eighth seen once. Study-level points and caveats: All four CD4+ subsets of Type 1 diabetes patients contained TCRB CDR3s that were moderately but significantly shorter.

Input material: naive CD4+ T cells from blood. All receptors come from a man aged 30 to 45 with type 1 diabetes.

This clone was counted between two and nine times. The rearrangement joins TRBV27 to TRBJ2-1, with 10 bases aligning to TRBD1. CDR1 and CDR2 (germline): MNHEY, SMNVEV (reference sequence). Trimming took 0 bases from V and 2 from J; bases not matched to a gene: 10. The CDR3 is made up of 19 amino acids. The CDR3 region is CASSLSHSSGTGAYNEQFF. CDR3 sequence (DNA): TGTGCCAGCAGTTTATCGCATTCTTCCGGGACAGGGGCCTACAATGAGCAGTTCTTC.

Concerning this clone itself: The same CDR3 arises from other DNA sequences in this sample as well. CDR3 amino acids: CASSLQGTSYEQYF. CDR3 nucleotide sequence: TGTGCCAGCAGCTTACAGGGGACCTCCTACGAGCAGTACTTC. The chain joins TRBV5-4 to TRBJ2-7, with 7 bases identical to TRBD1. Germline V gene data show CDR1 as SGHNT and CDR2 as YYREEE (reference sequence). The V and J ends lost 2 bases and 0 bases, in that order; junction bases with no gene match: 2. The CDR3 is made up of 14 amino acids. Complete variable domain (other parts from reference TRBV5-4 and TRBJ2-7): ETGVTQSPTHLIKTRGQQVTLRCSSQSGHNTVSWYQQALGQGPQFIFQYYREEENGRGNFPPRFSGLQFPNYSSELNVNALELDDSALYLCASSLQGTSYEQYFGPGTRLTVT.

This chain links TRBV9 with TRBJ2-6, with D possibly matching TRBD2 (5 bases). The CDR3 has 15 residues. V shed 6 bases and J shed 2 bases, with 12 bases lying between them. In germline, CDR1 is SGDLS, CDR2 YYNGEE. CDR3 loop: CASTERGTGANVLTF. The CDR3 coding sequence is TGTGCCAGCACCGAGCGAGGGACTGGGGCCAACGTCCTGACTTTC.

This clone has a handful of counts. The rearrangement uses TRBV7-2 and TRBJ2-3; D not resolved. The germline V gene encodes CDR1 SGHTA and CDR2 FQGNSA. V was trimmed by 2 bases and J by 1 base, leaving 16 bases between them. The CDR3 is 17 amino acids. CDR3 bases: TGTGCCAGCAGCTTATATCGTCGGGTTCTTGGCACAGATACGCAGTATTTT. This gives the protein CASSLYRRVLGTDTQYF.

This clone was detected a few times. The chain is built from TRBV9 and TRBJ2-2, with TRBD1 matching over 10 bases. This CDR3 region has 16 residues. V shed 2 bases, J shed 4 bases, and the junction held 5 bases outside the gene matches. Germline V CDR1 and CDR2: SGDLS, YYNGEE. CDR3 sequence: CASSVRQGAGTGELFF. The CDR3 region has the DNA TGTGCCAGCAGCGTTCGACAGGGGGCGGGCACCGGGGAGCTGTTTTTT.

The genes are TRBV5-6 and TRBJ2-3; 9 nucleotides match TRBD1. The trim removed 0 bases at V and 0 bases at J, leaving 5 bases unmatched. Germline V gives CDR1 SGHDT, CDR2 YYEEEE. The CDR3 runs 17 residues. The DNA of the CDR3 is TGTGCCAGCAGCTTGGCCCCGGGACAGGGAAGCACAGATACGCAGTATTTT. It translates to CASSLAPGQGSTDTQYF.

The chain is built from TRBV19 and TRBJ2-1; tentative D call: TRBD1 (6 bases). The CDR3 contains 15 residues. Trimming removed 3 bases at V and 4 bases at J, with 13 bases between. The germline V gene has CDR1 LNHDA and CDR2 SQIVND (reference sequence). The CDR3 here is CASSIFRDTYNEQFF. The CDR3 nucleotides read TGTGCCAGTAGTATCTTCCGGGACACGTACAATGAGCAGTTCTTC.

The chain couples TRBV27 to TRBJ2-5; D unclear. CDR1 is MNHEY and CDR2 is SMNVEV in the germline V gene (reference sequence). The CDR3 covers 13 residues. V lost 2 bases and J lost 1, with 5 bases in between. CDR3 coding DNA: TGTGCCAGCAGTTTAATTAGCCAAGAGACCCAGTACTTC. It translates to CASSLISQETQYF.

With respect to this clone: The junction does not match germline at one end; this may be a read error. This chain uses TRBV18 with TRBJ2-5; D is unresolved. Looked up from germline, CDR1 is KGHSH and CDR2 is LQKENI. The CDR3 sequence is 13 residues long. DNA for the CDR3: TGTGCCAGCTCACCACTAACGCCGGAGAGCCAGTACTTC. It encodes CASSPLTPESQYF.

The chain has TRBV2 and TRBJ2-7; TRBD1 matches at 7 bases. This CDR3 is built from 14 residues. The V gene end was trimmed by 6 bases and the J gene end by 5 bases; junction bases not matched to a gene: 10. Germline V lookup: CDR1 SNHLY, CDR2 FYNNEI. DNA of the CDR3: TGTGCCAGCAGGGCTGACAGGGAAAGAAACGAGCAGTACTTC. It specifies CASRADRERNEQYF.